The source of this T cell receptor (beta chain) is a study of patients and donors after allogeneic stem cell transplantation. In TCRdb, the RT-PCR reads were re-called with MiXCR into one record per CDR3 protein. The data hold some 150,000 distinct CDR3 sequences, with 37% observed a single time. Germline V gene lookup returns CDR1 MDHEN and CDR2 SYDVKM. This CDR3 comprises 13 residues. V was clipped by 8 bases and J by 4 bases, with 12 bases between them. The receptor's source is a human donor who was either an allogeneic HSCT recipient or a stem cell or donor lymphocyte infusion donor (not recorded which). It is not recorded whose cells these are; they may come from a transplant donor. The genes are TRBV28 and TRBJ2-1; D ambiguous. The sequenced material came from blood, either unsorted or a sorted T cell fraction (not recorded which). The CDR3, as DNA: TGTGCCAGCCGTCCGTTGAGATACAATGAGCAGTTCTTC. It yields the protein CASRPLRYNEQFF.